This T cell receptor beta chain was recorded in a study of CD8 T cells in Susac syndrome. Findings and limits, study-wide: The study recognized that the number of individuals in its TCR sequencing and HLA analysis was relatively small.

A note on this clonotype: Its antigen is as yet unknown.

The CDR3 has 15 amino acids. V was pared by 7 bases and J by 5 bases, with 18 bases between. It was negative isolation that provided the CD8+ and CD4+ T cells, whereas TEMRA cells were enriched by FACS. RNA amounts of roughly 0.45 to 1 ug underwent reverse transcription with random hexamers. The amplification used immunoSEQ multiplex PCR on TCR beta CDR3; it spanned 54 Vbeta and 13 Jbeta. TCRdb re-called the immunoSEQ multiplex PCR reads with MiXCR, one entry per CDR3 protein. In the table there are more than 200,000 distinct CDR3 sequences, 93% of which are singletons. The receptor's source is a human donor with multiple sclerosis. The chain uses TRBV12-3 or TRBV12-4 and TRBJ2-1, with D perhaps TRBD1 (5 bases). Sample: CD4+ T cells from PBMCs. The CDR3 protein is CASNLRGVINNEQFF. In DNA, the CDR3 is TGTGCCAGCAACCTAAGGGGTGTCATCAACAATGAGCAGTTCTTC.